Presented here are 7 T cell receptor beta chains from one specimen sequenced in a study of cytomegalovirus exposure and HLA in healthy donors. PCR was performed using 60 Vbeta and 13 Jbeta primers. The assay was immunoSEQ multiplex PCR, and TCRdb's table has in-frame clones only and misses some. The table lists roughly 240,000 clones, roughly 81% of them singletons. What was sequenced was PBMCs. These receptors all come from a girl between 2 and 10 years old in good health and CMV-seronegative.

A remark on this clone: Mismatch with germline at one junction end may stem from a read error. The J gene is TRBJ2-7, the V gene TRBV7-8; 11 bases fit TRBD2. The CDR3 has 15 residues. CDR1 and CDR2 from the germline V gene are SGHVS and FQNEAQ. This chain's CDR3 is CASSLGGLAVYERYF. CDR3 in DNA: TGTGCCAGCAGCTTAGGGGGACTAGCGGTCTACGAGCGGTACTTC. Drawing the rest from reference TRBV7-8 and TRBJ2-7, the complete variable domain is GAGVSQSPRYKVAKRGQDVALRCDPISGHVSLFWYQQALGQGPEFLTYFQNEAQLDKSGLPSDRFFAERPEGSVSTLKIQRTQQEDSAVYLCASSLGGLAVYERYFGPGTRLTVT.

In DNA form, the CDR3 reads TGTGCCAGCAGCCAAGATATATTAAGGGGAGGGGATTCACCCCTCCACTTT. It codes for CASSQDILRGGDSPLHF. This chain links TRBV4-2 with TRBJ1-6, with D tentatively TRBD1 (5 bases). The V end lost 0 bases, the J end lost 8 bases, and 17 bases lay between the germline ends. In germline, CDR1 is LGHNA, CDR2 YNFKEQ. The CDR3 is 17 residues long.

DNA of the CDR3: TGTGCCAGCAGCTCAGGTGGTAACTACGAGCAGTACTTC. Its translation: CASSSGGNYEQYF. The rearrangement links TRBV7-6 to TRBJ2-7, with D hard to call. The CDR3 is made up of 13 amino acids. V lost 4 bases, J lost 3 bases, and 10 bases lay in between. In germline, CDR1 is SGHVS, CDR2 FNYEAQ.

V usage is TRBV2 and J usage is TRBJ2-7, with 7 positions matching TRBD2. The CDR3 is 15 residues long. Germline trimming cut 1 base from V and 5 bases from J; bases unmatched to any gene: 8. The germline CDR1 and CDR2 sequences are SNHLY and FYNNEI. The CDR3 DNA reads TGTGCCAGCAGTGAAGGGACTAGAGGCCCAGACGAGCAGTACTTC. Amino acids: CASSEGTRGPDEQYF.

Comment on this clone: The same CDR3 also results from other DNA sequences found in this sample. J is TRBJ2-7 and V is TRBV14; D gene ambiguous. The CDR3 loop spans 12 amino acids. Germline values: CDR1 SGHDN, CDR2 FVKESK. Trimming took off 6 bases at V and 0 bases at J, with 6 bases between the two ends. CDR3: CASSPSSYEQYF. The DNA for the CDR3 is TGTGCCAGCAGTCCGAGCTCCTACGAGCAGTACTTC.

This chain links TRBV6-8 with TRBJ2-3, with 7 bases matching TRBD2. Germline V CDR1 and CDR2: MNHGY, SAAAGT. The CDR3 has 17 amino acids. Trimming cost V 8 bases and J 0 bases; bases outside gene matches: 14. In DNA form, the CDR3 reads TGTGCCAGCCTCCCGGGGCTAGCGGAGACTAGCACAGATACGCAGTATTTT. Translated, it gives CASLPGLAETSTDTQYF.

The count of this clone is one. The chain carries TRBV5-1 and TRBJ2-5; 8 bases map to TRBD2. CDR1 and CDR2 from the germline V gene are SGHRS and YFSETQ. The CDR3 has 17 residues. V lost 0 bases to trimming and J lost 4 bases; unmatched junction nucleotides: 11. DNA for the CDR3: TGCGCCAGCAGCTTGGCCTCCGATTTCCTAGCGGGAGAGACCCAGTACTTC. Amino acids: CASSLASDFLAGETQYF.